A single sample gave rise to the 16 T cell receptor beta chains below, sequenced in a study of molecular identifiers for immune sequencing clone quantification. TCRdb re-called the PCR reads through MiXCR, storing one row per CDR3 protein. This table has about 70,000 distinct CDR3 sequences, roughly 20% appearing once. Sequenced: naive CD8+ T cells from blood, with Jurkat cell RNA spiked in. Subset reported: FACS-sorted CD8+CD4-CCR7+CD45RA+ naive T cells. These receptors were collected from a human donor in good health. Some libraries in this study had Jurkat cell RNA spiked in.

In the case of this clonotype: A much larger clone lies one base from this, so it may be a read error. V is TRBV7-9 and J is TRBJ2-5, with 11 nucleotides matching TRBD2. The germline V gene has CDR1 SEHNR and CDR2 FQNEAQ (reference sequence). The CDR3 is made up of 15 amino acids. The CDR3 here is CASSLVTGLAVTLYF. The CDR3 coding sequence is TGTGCCAGCAGCTTAGTTACGGGACTAGCGGTGACCCTGTACTTC.

This clonotype was seen ten or more times. The rearrangement joins TRBV20-1 to TRBJ2-6; 13 bases align to TRBD2. Germline lookup yields CDR1 DFQATT and CDR2 SNEGSKA (reference sequence). This CDR3 spans 17 amino acids. V shed 0 bases, J shed 2 bases, and the junction held 1 base outside the gene matches. For the CDR3, the DNA is TGCAGTGCTAGAGAACTAGCGGGAGGGCCTGGGGCCAACGTCCTGACTTTC. Its protein is CSARELAGGPGANVLTF.

As concerns this clonotype: This sequence may be a read error, since a much larger clone differs from it by one base. The chain recombines TRBV9 with TRBJ1-5, with D uncertain. This CDR3 has 14 amino acids. CDR1 is SGDLS and CDR2 is YYNGEE in the germline V gene. CDR3 DNA sequence: TGTGCCTGCAGCTTAACAGCTAGCAATCAGCCCCAGCATTTT. It translates to CACSLTASNQPQHF.

The table lists this clonotype with a few counts. The chain carries TRBV3-1 and TRBJ2-7; 8 nucleotides align to TRBD1. The CDR3 totals 14 residues. Germline CDR1 LGHDT, CDR2 YNNKEL (reference sequence). The ends lost 1 base at V and 3 bases at J; junction bases unmatched: 2. The CDR3 loop is CASSQGQGFYEQYF. The CDR3 DNA follows: TGTGCCAGCAGCCAAGGACAGGGGTTCTACGAGCAGTACTTC.

This clonotype occurred many times. The chain links TRBV5-1 to TRBJ2-1, with D unclear. The ends were cut back, 7 bases at V and 0 bases at J, with 20 bases in the middle. Germline loops: CDR1 SGHRS, CDR2 YFSETQ. This CDR3 comprises 17 residues. CDR3 loop: CASAPGRPLGSYNEQFF. The CDR3 nucleotides are TGCGCCAGCGCCCCTGGCCGTCCCTTAGGCTCCTACAATGAGCAGTTCTTC.

This clonotype was detected ten times or more. The chain links TRBV20-1 to TRBJ2-4; perhaps TRBD2 as D (7 bases). CDR3 length: 17 residues. CDR1 is DFQATT, CDR2 SNEGSKA, per germline (reference sequence). V dropped 6 bases and J dropped 10 bases, with 31 bases sitting between them. CDR3 amino acids: CSAPRLGEGTPDGIQYF. In DNA, the CDR3 is TGCAGTGCCCCCCGATTGGGGGAGGGGACACCGGACGGGATTCAGTACTTC.

This clonotype was recorded at least ten times. The rearrangement uses TRBV29-1 and TRBJ1-1; D is perhaps TRBD1 (6 bases). V dropped 0 bases and J dropped 0 bases, with 11 bases sitting between them. Per germline, CDR1 SQVTM and CDR2 ANQGSEA. This CDR3 comprises 15 residues. The CDR3 loop reads CSVEDLDSMNTEAFF. The CDR3 DNA sequence: TGCAGCGTTGAAGATCTGGACAGCATGAACACTGAAGCTTTCTTT.

This clonotype was detected many times. V usage is TRBV20-1 and J usage is TRBJ2-2, with TRBD2 matching over 12 bases. V lost 2 bases and J lost 6; bases outside the gene matches: 7. Per the germline V gene, CDR1 is DFQATT and CDR2 is SNEGSKA (reference sequence). The CDR3 has 16 amino acids. In DNA, the CDR3 is TGCAGTGCTAGACCCGGACTAGCGGGATTGGCCGGGGAGCTGTTTTTT. Translation gives CSARPGLAGLAGELFF.

This clonotype was seen a few times. With a much larger clone just one base away, this may be a read error. The rearrangement links TRBV6-2 or TRBV6-3 to TRBJ1-1; no clear D gene. V was trimmed by 8 bases and J by 0 bases, leaving 7 bases between them. The CDR3 is 12 amino acids. Germline CDR1 and CDR2: MNHEY and SVGEGT. The CDR3 DNA follows: TGTGCCAGCCGCCGCATGAACACTGAAGCTTTCTTT. It yields the protein CASRRMNTEAFF.

Many counts were recorded for this clonotype. The chain has TRBV20-1 and TRBJ1-1; the D gene is possibly TRBD1 (5 bases). Germline V gene lookup returns CDR1 DFQATT and CDR2 SNEGSKA (reference sequence). The CDR3 is 18 amino acids. Trimming took off 0 bases at V and 7 bases at J, with 27 bases between the two ends. CDR3 protein: CSARDSQAGRLGHYEAFF. CDR3 in DNA: TGCAGTGCTAGAGATTCGCAGGCGGGGCGGTTAGGGCATTATGAAGCTTTCTTT.

This clonotype showed up many times. The chain is built from TRBV23-1 and TRBJ2-2; no reliable D call. TRBV23-1 is classed as an ORF, of uncertain function. The V end lost 0 bases, the J end lost 5 bases, and 7 bases lay between the germline ends. This CDR3 contains 14 residues. CDR3 in DNA: TGCGCCAGCAGTCAATCGCTTTGGACCGGGGAGCTGTTTTTT. Protein: CASSQSLWTGELFF.

This sequence joins TRBV5-5 and TRBJ2-7; 11 bases match TRBD1. The ends lost 4 bases at V and 3 bases at J; junction bases unmatched: 6. This CDR3 has 15 amino acids. The germline CDR1 and CDR2 sequences are SGHKS and YYEKEE (reference sequence). The CDR3 loop reads CASSPGTGGIYEQYF. DNA of the CDR3: TGTGCCAGCAGCCCAGGGACAGGGGGAATCTACGAGCAGTACTTC.

In this sample, this clonotype turned up a few times. The V gene is TRBV2, the J gene TRBJ2-6; D gene unclear. V gave up 7 bases and J gave up 1 base, with 14 bases separating them. Germline-derived CDR1 and CDR2 are SNHLY and FYNNEI. The CDR3 is 16 residues long. The CDR3, as DNA: TGTGCCAGCACTCCCGGTGCCGTATCTGGGGCCAACGTCCTGACTTTC. Translated, it gives CASTPGAVSGANVLTF.

This clonotype was counted at least ten times. The chain couples TRBV7-2 to TRBJ2-7; 8 nucleotides match TRBD2. The CDR3 covers 15 residues. Trimming cost V 2 bases and J 3 bases; bases outside gene matches: 6. Germline CDR1 SGHTA, CDR2 FQGNSA. For the CDR3, the DNA is TGTGCCAGCAGCTTATCTCGGGAGGGCCTCTACGAGCAGTACTTC. Its protein product is CASSLSREGLYEQYF.

This clonotype appeared many times. The rearrangement links TRBV4-1 to TRBJ2-7; 7 positions match TRBD1. The CDR3 extends over 15 amino acids. The J segment lost 4 bases and the V segment lost 3 bases, leaving 9 bases of the junction unmatched. Germline assignment: CDR1 MGHRA and CDR2 YSYEKL. The CDR3 DNA sequence: TGCGCCAGCAGCCACTACCGGGACAGAGAGTACGAGCAGTACTTC. This sequence encodes CASSHYRDREYEQYF.

The CDR3 DNA follows: TGTGCCAGCAGCTTAGGACAGGGTGACACCGGGGAGCTGTTTTTT. This encodes CASSLGQGDTGELFF. The rearrangement joins TRBV7-6 to TRBJ2-2, with 7 bases lining up with TRBD1. V lost 1 base and J lost 3; bases outside the gene matches: 2. Germline V gene sequence: CDR1 SGHVS, CDR2 FNYEAQ. The CDR3 has 15 amino acids.